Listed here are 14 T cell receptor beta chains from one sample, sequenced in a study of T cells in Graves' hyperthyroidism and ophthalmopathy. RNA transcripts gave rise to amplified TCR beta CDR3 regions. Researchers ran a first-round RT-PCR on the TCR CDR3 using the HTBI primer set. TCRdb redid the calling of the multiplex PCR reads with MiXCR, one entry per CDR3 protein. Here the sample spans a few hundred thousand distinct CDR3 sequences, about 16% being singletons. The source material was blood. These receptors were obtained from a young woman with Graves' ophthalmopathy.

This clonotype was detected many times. The CDR3 sequence is CASSFLTSEQYF. The CDR3 DNA follows: TGTGCCAGCAGTTTTTTAACCTCCGAGCAGTACTTC. The genes are TRBV28 and TRBJ2-7; no clear D gene. This CDR3 has 12 residues. The germline V gene encodes CDR1 MDHEN and CDR2 SYDVKM. Trimming cost V 3 bases and J 6 bases, with 9 bases left between them.

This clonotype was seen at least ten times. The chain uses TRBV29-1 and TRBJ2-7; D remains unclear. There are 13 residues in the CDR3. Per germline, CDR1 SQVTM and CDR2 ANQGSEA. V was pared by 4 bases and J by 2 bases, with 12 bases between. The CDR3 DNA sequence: TGCAGCGTTGCCCCACAGCTGGCCTACGAGCAGTACTTC. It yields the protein CSVAPQLAYEQYF.

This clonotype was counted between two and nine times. This chain's CDR3 is CASRRLGYGGELFF. CDR3 coding DNA: TGTGCCAGCAGGCGACTGGGCTACGGCGGGGAGCTGTTTTTT. The chain combines TRBV5-8 with TRBJ2-2; D remains unclear. The germline V gene has CDR1 SGHTS and CDR2 YDEGEE. This CDR3 spans 14 amino acids. Trimming shortened V by 5 bases and J by 7 bases, and 15 bases separated the two germline ends.

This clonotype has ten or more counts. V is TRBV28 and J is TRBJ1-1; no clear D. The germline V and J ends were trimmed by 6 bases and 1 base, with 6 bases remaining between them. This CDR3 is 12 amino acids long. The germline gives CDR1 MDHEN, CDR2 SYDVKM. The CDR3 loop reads CASSLPNTEAFF. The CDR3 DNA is TGTGCCAGCAGCCTCCCGAACACTGAAGCTTTCTTT. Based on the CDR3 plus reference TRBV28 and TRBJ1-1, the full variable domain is DVKVTQSSRYLVKRTGEKVFLECVQDMDHENMFWYRQDPGLGLRLIYFSYDVKMKEKGDIPEGYSVSREKKERFSLILESASTNQTSMYLCASSLPNTEAFFGQGTRLTVV.

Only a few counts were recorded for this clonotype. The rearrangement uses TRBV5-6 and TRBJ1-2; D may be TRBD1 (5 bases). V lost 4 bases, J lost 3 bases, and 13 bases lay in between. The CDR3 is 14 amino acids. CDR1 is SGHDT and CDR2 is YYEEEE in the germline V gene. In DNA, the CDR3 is TGTGCCAGCAGCCCGGGGACGGACCACTATGGCTACACCTTC. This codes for CASSPGTDHYGYTF. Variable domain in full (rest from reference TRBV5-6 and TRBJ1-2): DAGVTQSPTHLIKTRGQQVTLRCSPKSGHDTVSWYQQALGQGPQFIFQYYEEEERQRGNFPDRFSGHQFPNYSSELNVNALLLGDSALYLCASSPGTDHYGYTFGSGTRLTVV.

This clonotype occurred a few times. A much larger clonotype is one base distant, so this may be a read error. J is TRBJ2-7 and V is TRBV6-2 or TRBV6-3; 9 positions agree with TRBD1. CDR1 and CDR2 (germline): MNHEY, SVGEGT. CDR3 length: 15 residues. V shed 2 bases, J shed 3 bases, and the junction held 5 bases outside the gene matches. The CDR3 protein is CASSYPGTGFYEQYF. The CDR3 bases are TGTGCCAGCAGTTACCCTGGGACAGGGTTCTACGAGCAGTACTTC.

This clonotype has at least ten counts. In DNA, the CDR3 is TGTGCCTGGACCCGTTCGACCGATGAGCAGTTCTTC. It yields the protein CAWTRSTDEQFF. The chain has TRBV30 and TRBJ2-1; D not certain. Germline V CDR1 and CDR2: GTSNPN, SVGIG (reference sequence). The CDR3 has 12 amino acids. The ends were cut back, 4 bases at V and 8 bases at J, with 12 bases in the middle.

The DNA for the CDR3 is TGTGCCAGCAGCTCCGAGGAGGGTTCCCCAATCGCAGATACGCAGTATTTT. It encodes CASSSEEGSPIADTQYF. The chain combines TRBV7-9 with TRBJ2-3; possible D gene TRBD2, 6 bases. Trimming shortened V by 4 bases and J by 4 bases, and 21 bases separated the two germline ends. Germline V gene sequence: CDR1 SEHNR, CDR2 FQNEAQ (reference sequence). This CDR3 has 17 amino acids.

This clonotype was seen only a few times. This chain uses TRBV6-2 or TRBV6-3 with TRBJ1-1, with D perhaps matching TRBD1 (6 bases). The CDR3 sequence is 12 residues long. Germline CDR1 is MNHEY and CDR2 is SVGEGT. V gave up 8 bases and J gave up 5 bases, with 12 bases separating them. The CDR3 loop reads CASGPQGTEAFF. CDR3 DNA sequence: TGTGCCAGCGGCCCTCAGGGGACTGAAGCTTTCTTT.

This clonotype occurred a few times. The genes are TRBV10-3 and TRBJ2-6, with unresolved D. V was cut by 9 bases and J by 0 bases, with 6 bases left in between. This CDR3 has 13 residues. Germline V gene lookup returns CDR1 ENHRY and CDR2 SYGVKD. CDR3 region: CAIPDSGANVLTF. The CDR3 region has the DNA TGTGCCATTCCCGACTCTGGGGCCAACGTCCTGACTTTC.

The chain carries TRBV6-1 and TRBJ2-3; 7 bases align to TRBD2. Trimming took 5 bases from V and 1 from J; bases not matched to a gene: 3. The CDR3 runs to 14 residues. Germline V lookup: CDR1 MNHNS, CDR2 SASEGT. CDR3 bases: TGTGCCAGCAGTTACGCGGGAGGCACAGATACGCAGTATTTT. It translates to CASSYAGGTDTQYF.

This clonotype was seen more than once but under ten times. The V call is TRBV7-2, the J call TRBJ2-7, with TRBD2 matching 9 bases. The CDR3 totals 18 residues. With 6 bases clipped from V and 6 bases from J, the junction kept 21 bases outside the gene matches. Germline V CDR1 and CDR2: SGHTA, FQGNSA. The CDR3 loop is CASRPKLRLAELLSEQYF. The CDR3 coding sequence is TGTGCCAGCAGACCCAAACTAAGACTAGCGGAATTATTATCCGAGCAGTACTTC.

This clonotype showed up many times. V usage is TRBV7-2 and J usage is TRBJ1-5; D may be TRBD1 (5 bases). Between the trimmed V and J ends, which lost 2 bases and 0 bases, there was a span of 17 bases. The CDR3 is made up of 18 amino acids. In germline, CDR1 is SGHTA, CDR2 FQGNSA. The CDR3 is CASSLRIGGQYSNQPQHF. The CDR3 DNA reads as TGTGCCAGCAGCTTACGTATTGGGGGTCAGTATAGCAATCAGCCCCAGCATTTT.

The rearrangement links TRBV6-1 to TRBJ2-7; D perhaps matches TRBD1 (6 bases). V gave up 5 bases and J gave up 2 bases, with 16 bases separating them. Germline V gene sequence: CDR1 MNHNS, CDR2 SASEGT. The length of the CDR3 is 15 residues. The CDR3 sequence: CASSSGTPITYEQYF. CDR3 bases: TGTGCCAGCAGTTCCGGGACACCGATCACCTACGAGCAGTACTTC.